Below are 8 T cell receptor beta chains sequenced from a single sample in a study of blood T cell repertoires in COVID-19. Produced via immunoSEQ multiplex PCR; TCRdb's table is partial and in-frame only. The table includes roughly 500,000 clones, over 75% detected once. Material for sequencing was PBMCs or T cells enriched from blood (not recorded which). These receptors originate from a woman in her thirties or forties who had recovered from COVID-19.

This clone was detected only once. The V gene is TRBV2, the J gene TRBJ2-6; no reliable D call. From germline, CDR1 is SNHLY and CDR2 FYNNEI. The CDR3 contains 16 residues. With 5 bases removed from V and 1 base from J, the gap between germline ends came to 12 bases. CDR3 loop: CASSYYGLSGANVLTF. The CDR3 DNA reads TGTGCCAGCAGTTACTATGGGTTGTCTGGGGCCAACGTCCTGACTTTC.

This sequence joins TRBV28 and TRBJ2-1; 8 nucleotides align to TRBD2. This CDR3 contains 15 residues. J lost 4 bases, V lost 2 bases, and 4 bases had no gene match. CDR1 and CDR2 from the germline V gene are MDHEN and SYDVKM. CDR3 coding DNA: TGTGCCAGCAGTTTACTAGCGGGTACGTACAATGAGCAGTTCTTC. It yields the protein CASSLLAGTYNEQFF.

The CDR3 coding sequence is TGTGCCACCAGTGATTTGCGAGCGGGAGGGCCGGGGTCTGGCACAGATACGCAGTATTTT. This sequence encodes CATSDLRAGGPGSGTDTQYF. The chain is built from TRBV24-1 and TRBJ2-3; 10 bases align to TRBD2. V trimming: 0 bases; J trimming: 1 base; junction bases outside the gene matches: 12. The CDR3 loop spans 20 amino acids. Germline V gives CDR1 KGHDR, CDR2 SFDVKD.

V usage is TRBV6-2 or TRBV6-3 and J usage is TRBJ2-1, with a weak D call TRBD2 (7 bases). Germline CDR1 reads MNHEY; CDR2 reads SVGEGT. The CDR3 has 14 residues. Trimming pared 5 bases from V and 8 bases from J, leaving 16 bases between. The CDR3 sequence: CASSRGAGFHEQFF. The CDR3 nucleotides read TGTGCCAGCAGTCGGGGGGCGGGATTCCATGAGCAGTTCTTC.

The chain recombines TRBV15 with TRBJ2-3; TRBD2 matches at 11 bases. The germline gives CDR1 LNHNV, CDR2 YYDKDF (reference sequence). This CDR3 comprises 19 residues. After removal of 3 bases from V and 2 bases from J, the junction contained 13 bases not matched to a gene. This CDR3 is CATSRGGGLAGIITDTQYF. In DNA form, the CDR3 reads TGTGCCACCAGCAGGGGGGGAGGACTAGCGGGTATAATCACAGATACGCAGTATTTT.

This clone came up once. The chain carries TRBV19 and TRBJ2-1, with D maybe TRBD2 (7 bases). This CDR3 region has 15 residues. Trimming left V 5 bases short and J 6 bases short, with 17 bases between. The V gene's germline CDR1 is LNHDA and CDR2 SQIVND (reference sequence). The CDR3 DNA sequence: TGTGCCAGTAGTCGGGGGCGGGAGTGGATCAATGAGCAGTTCTTC. Translated, it gives CASSRGREWINEQFF.

The rearrangement uses TRBV5-4 and TRBJ2-5, with 8 nucleotides matching TRBD2. The V gene end was trimmed by 4 bases and the J gene end by 3 bases; junction bases not matched to a gene: 5. This CDR3 is built from 14 residues. CDR1 is SGHNT and CDR2 is YYREEE in the germline V gene (reference sequence). CDR3 in DNA: TGTGCCAGCAGCCCGGGGGGGACGAAAGAGACCCAGTACTTC. Translation gives CASSPGGTKETQYF.

This clone was seen a single time. The chain combines TRBV5-1 with TRBJ2-1; the match to TRBD2 covers 7 bases. There are 14 residues in the CDR3. The trim removed 0 bases at V and 5 bases at J, leaving 2 bases unmatched. Per germline, CDR1 SGHRS and CDR2 YFSETQ. In DNA form, the CDR3 reads TGCGCCAGCAGCTTGGCCACTAGCGACAATGAGCAGTTCTTC. Residues: CASSLATSDNEQFF.